The source of this T cell receptor beta chain is a study of T cells in Graves' hyperthyroidism and ophthalmopathy. It was approximately 9.4 ml of fresh peripheral blood that supplied the PBMCs. Study results and limitations: Classification by a 13 V-J model distinguished ophthalmopathy from stable hyperthyroidism.

The sample holds a few counts of this clonotype. Its antigen is not identified. Amplification yielded TCR beta CDR3 regions, with RNA transcripts as the source. TCR CDR3 regions were first amplified by RT-PCR with HTBI primers. Each CDR3 protein is one row after TCRdb ran MiXCR on the multiplex PCR reads. This table holds 350,000 to 500,000 distinct CDR3 sequences, around 15% found once. Trimming removed 6 bases at V and 0 bases at J, with 12 bases between. The CDR3 runs 13 residues. CDR1 is SQVTM, CDR2 ANQGSEA, per germline. Input material: blood. This rearrangement joins TRBV29-1 to TRBJ2-7, with D tentatively TRBD1 (6 bases). The clonotype comes from a woman aged 18-30 years with Graves' hyperthyroidism. CDR3 in DNA: TGCAGCGTAGAGGGGGTTTACTCCTACGAGCAGTACTTC. Its protein product is CSVEGVYSYEQYF.